Sequencing of this TCR beta chain was carried out in a study of neurological immune-mediated disorders (dated by TCRdb to between 2018 and 2021). A note on the overall study: Among the roughly 35 multiple sclerosis patients, relapsing-remitting MS accounted for approximately 30 and secondary progressive MS accounted for 3. Longitudinal samples, technical triplicates and paired sorted CD4+ and CD8+ T-cell subsets, alongside PBMC samples, were included among the 106 TCR-beta libraries. The cohort was made up of 68 subjects, consisting of roughly 14 HAM/TSP patients, roughly 35 multiple sclerosis patients and about 20 healthy controls. Using UMI-based sequencing, the study compared peripheral blood TCR-beta repertoires from patients with HTLV-I-associated myelopathy (HAM/TSP), patients with multiple sclerosis, and healthy controls.

cDNA synthesis used template-switch 5'RACE with a primer carrying a 10-nucleotide random unique molecular identifier tagging each TCR transcript. Over 180 million TCR-beta sequences, covering 15-18 subjects, were produced in each sequencing run. The RNeasy kit was used for extraction of total RNA. Using the KAPA Real-time Library Amplification kit, TCR-beta VDJ regions were amplified with primers for the TCR constant region and the 5'RACE anchor. A first PCR added sample indexes and Illumina adaptors, and a second PCR then raised library yield. The roughly 650 bp TCR product was size-selected on a 2% E-gel SizeSelection system after Ampure bead purification. Library quality was checked on a Bioanalyzer, concentration was measured with Qubit, and libraries were quantified with the Kapa Library Quantification kit before pooling. An Illumina HiSeq 2500 sequenced the libraries paired-end 2 x 150 bp. To increase sequence diversity, about 25-30% phiX was spiked into each library pool. The original pipeline was this. Quality-filtered reads were processed with the UMI-based MiGEC pipeline, and over 75% of raw TCR sequences were removed by the MiGEC pipeline during error correction. VDJ genes were aligned to IMGT germline references, and each clonotype was defined by a unique CDR3 amino acid sequence together with V-J genes. VDJtools evaluated clonal expansion, Shannon diversity and CDR3 relatedness (CalcPairwiseDistances, ClusterSamples); CLCbio workbench built phylogenetic trees. A clone was classed as expanded if it had 8 or more unique UMIs, a cutoff based on coefficient-of-variation modelling across technical triplicates. Starting from the raw public reads, TCRdb applied fastp trimming at Q25, assembled clones with MiXCR and retained in-frame beta chains. Each record represents a unique CDR3 protein, reported with the most common genes and DNA among its rows. Here the V and J calls rest on TCRdb's processing, not on the authors' analysis. Counted in this sample were about 58,000 distinct CDR3 sequences; 3.6% of them appeared once. Jointly, the top ten make up approximately 1.6% of the sample.

For the unsorted PBMC libraries, 2 million PBMCs were stored in RNAlater at -80 degrees C until RNA extraction and were used to generate the libraries. The multiple sclerosis patients were enrolled in a US clinical protocol that evaluated disease progression with magnetic resonance imaging. Peripheral blood was subjected to Ficoll-Hypaque density gradient centrifugation to isolate PBMCs, which were then cryopreserved in liquid nitrogen. Its CDR3 holds 15 amino acids, cysteine through phenylalanine. Only CDR3 DNA is held: 45 bases, read in frame from base 1. A distance of 13 bases separates the germline ends of V and J, which lose 4 bases and 2 bases respectively. Overall results and qualifications from the work: No association of the MS cluster with clinical or MRI features was observed, and the need for larger cohorts was stated by the authors. TCR clonal expansion was highest in HAM/TSP patients and lowest in MS patients, with MS patients falling below even healthy controls. No identical CDR3 amino acid sequences were found to be shared among expanded clones across subjects, suggesting that TCR-beta repertoires were private in all groups. In a phylogenetic analysis, the repertoires of 18 out of 34 MS patients fell into a single cluster of related CDR3 sequences, pointing to a possible signature at the repertoire level.

This clonotype was observed many times. No cognate antigen has been identified for it. No base-level quality is on record; no much larger clone is a single base apart. Source material: PBMCs. Rearrangement joined TRBV12-3 or TRBV12-4 to TRBJ2-3; the D segment could be TRBD1, given 6 matching bases. This sequence originates from a man aged 25 to 40 with multiple sclerosis. In nucleotide form, the sequence is TGTGCCAGCAGTTCCTGGGACATTTACACAGATACGCAGTATTTT. Its protein product is CASSSWDIYTDTQYF.